Presented here are 6 T cell receptor beta chains from one specimen sequenced in a study of PD-1 blockade in classical Hodgkin lymphoma. Libraries were prepared by immunoSEQ multiplex PCR; TCRdb keeps only in-frame clonotypes and omits some of them. The data contain tens of thousands of clones, approximately 91% of them singletons. Noted time point: newly diagnosed, previously untreated cHL patient sample. The material sequenced was peripheral blood mononuclear cells (PBMCs). The source is a human donor with classical Hodgkin lymphoma.

J is TRBJ1-1 and V is TRBV18, with TRBD1 as a possible D gene (5 bases). Trimming took 2 bases from V and 2 from J, leaving 15 bases between them. CDR1 is KGHSH and CDR2 is LQKENI in the germline V gene. There are 16 residues in the CDR3. The CDR3 sequence is CASSPMGGRSNTEAFF. The CDR3 nucleotides are TGTGCCAGCTCACCAATGGGGGGAAGGTCCAACACTGAAGCTTTCTTT.

The chain combines TRBV7-9 with TRBJ2-7; 9 bases are shared with TRBD2. The CDR3 sequence is 16 residues long. Trimming took 4 bases from V and 7 from J; bases not matched to a gene: 14. Germline V gene lookup returns CDR1 SEHNR and CDR2 FQNEAQ (reference sequence). CDR3 DNA sequence: TGTGCCAGCAGCTCCCCAGGTAGCGGGAGTAGTGGGGAGCAGTACTTC. Encoded protein: CASSSPGSGSSGEQYF.

This chain joins TRBV15 and TRBJ2-3; 7 positions agree with TRBD2. The CDR3 sequence is 16 residues long. The germline gives CDR1 LNHNV, CDR2 YYDKDF (reference sequence). The V and J ends lost 3 bases and 2 bases, in that order; junction bases with no gene match: 8. In nucleotides, the CDR3 is TGTGCCACCAGCAGCGAAGCGGGGCTATCCACAGATACGCAGTATTTT. Translated: CATSSEAGLSTDTQYF. The full variable domain, completed using reference TRBV15 and TRBJ2-3, is DAMVIQNPRYQVTQFGKPVTLSCSQTLNHNVMYWYQQKSSQAPKLLFHYYDKDFNNEADTPDNFQSRRPNTSFCFLDIRSPGLGDTAMYLCATSSEAGLSTDTQYFGPGTRLTVL.

V is TRBV6-6 and J is TRBJ1-6, with TRBD1 identical over 7 bases. This CDR3 spans 13 amino acids. From germline, CDR1 is MNHNY and CDR2 SVGAGI (reference sequence). V shed 6 bases, J shed 7 bases, and the junction held 3 bases outside the gene matches. The CDR3 sequence: CASRRQGNSPLHF. The DNA of the CDR3 is TGTGCCAGCAGAAGACAGGGAAATTCACCCCTCCACTTT.

This chain joins TRBV9 and TRBJ1-6; TRBD1 is a possible D gene (6 bases). CDR1 is SGDLS, CDR2 YYNGEE, per germline. Trimming shortened V by 4 bases and J by 6 bases, and 14 bases separated the two germline ends. The CDR3 extends over 15 amino acids. In DNA, the CDR3 is TGTGCCAGCAGCAGCACAGGGACTGGTAATTCACCCCTCCACTTT. As protein: CASSSTGTGNSPLHF.

The rearrangement joins TRBV6-5 to TRBJ2-7; D might be TRBD2 (6 bases). Germline CDR1 MNHEY, CDR2 SVGAGI. This CDR3 is 13 amino acids long. Trimming left V 4 bases short and J 7 bases short, with 14 bases between. CDR3 DNA: TGTGCCAGCAGTTCCGGGACTTCCAGAGAGCAGTACGTC. Translating gives CASSSGTSREQYV.